This is a list of T cell receptor beta chains from one sample in a study of blood T cell repertoires in COVID-19. Clones were read by immunoSEQ multiplex PCR, and TCRdb kept only the in-frame ones, dropping some. The sample lists about 210,000 clones, 75% to 85% occurring once. Sequencing used peripheral blood. These receptors were collected from a man aged 60 to 69 with acute or convalescent COVID-19. Both conserved end residues are part of each CDR3. Fields, in order: V gene, CDR3 protein.

v_gene: TRBV6-5; CDR3aa: CASRLQGLDGYTF
v_gene: TRBV5-1; CDR3aa: CASSLGGQGNQPQHF
v_gene: TRBV18; CDR3aa: CASSRDSSNQPQHF
v_gene: TRBV9; CDR3aa: CASSAQQGANTEAFF
v_gene: TRBV9; CDR3aa: CASSAGADQPQHF
v_gene: TRBV12-3/TRBV12-4; CDR3aa: CASSTGDNQPQHF
v_gene: TRBV12-5; CDR3aa: CASGLVPPRQSHYGYTF
v_gene: TRBV19; CDR3aa: CASSGDKNQPQHF
v_gene: TRBV18; CDR3aa: CASSTDRTWGTPNQPQHF
v_gene: TRBV15; CDR3aa: CATSGIAGGYNEQFF
v_gene: TRBV25-1; CDR3aa: CASSDRALNEQYF
v_gene: TRBV6-5; CDR3aa: CASSTRTIGEQYF
v_gene: TRBV18; CDR3aa: CASSPQSTDTQYF
v_gene: TRBV4-1; CDR3aa: CASSQDGLAGSTDTQYF